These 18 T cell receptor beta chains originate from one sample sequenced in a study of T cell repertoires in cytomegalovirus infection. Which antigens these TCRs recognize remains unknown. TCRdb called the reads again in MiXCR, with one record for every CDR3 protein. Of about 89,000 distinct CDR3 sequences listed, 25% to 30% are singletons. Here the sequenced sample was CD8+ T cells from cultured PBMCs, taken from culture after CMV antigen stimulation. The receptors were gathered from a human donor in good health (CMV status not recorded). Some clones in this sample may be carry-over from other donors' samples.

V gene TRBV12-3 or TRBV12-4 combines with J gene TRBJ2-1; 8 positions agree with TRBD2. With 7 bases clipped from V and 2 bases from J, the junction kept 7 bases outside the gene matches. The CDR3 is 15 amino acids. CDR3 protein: CASTRPGLAYNEQFF. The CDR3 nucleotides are TGTGCCAGCACCCGGCCGGGACTAGCCTACAATGAGCAGTTCTTC.

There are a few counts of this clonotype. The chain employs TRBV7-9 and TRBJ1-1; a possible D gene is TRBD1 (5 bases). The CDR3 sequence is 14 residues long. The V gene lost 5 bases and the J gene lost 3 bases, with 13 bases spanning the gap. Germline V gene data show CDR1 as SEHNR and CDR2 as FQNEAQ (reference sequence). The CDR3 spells CASSTGQAHTEAFF. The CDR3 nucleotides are TGTGCCAGCAGCACCGGACAAGCTCACACTGAAGCTTTCTTT.

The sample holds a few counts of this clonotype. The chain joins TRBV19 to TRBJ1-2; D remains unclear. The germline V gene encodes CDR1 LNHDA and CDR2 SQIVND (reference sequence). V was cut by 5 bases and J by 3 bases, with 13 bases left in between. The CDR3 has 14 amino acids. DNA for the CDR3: TGTGCCAGTAGTTCGTCTACTAGCCACTATGGCTACACCTTC. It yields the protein CASSSSTSHYGYTF.

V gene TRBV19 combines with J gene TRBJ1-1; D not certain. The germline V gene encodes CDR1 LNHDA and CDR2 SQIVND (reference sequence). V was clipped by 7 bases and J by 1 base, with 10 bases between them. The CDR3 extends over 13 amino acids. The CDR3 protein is CASIGWENTEAFF. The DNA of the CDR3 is TGTGCCAGTATTGGTTGGGAGAACACTGAAGCTTTCTTT.

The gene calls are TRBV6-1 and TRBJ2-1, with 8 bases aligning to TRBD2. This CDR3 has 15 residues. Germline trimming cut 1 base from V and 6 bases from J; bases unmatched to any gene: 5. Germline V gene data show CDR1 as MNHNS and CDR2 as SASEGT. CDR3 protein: CASSEVAGFGNEQFF. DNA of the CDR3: TGTGCCAGCAGTGAAGTAGCGGGGTTTGGCAATGAGCAGTTCTTC.

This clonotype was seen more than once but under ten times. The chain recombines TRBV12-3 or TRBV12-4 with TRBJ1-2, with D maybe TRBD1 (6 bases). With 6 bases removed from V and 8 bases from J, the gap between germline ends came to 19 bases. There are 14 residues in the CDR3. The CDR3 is CASSGTSRLGGYTF. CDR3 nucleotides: TGTGCCAGCAGCGGGACAAGCCGGCTGGGCGGCTACACCTTC.

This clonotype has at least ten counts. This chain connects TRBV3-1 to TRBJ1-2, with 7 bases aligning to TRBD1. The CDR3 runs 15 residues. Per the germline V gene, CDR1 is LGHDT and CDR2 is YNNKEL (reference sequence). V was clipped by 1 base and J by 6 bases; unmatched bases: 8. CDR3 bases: TGTGCCAGCAGCCAAGCTAACGACAGGGTGCATGGCTACACCTTC. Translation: CASSQANDRVHGYTF.

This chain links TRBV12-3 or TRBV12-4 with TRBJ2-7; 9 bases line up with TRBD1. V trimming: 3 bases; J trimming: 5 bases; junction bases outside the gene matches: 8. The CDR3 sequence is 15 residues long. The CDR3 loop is CASSFGQGSLDEQYF. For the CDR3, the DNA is TGTGCCAGCAGTTTCGGACAGGGGAGCCTGGACGAGCAGTACTTC.

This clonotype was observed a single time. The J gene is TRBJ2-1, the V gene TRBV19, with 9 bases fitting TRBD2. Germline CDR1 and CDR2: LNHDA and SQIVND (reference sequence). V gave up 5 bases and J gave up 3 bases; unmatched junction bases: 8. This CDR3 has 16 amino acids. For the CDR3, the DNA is TGTGCCAGTAGTCTTTTAGCGGGGGACCGCTACAATGAGCAGTTCTTC. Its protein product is CASSLLAGDRYNEQFF.

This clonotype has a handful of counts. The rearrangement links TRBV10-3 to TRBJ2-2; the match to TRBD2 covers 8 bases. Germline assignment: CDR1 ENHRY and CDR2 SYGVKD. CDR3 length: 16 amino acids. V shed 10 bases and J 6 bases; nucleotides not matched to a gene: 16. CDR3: CASPRGGLIVAGELFF. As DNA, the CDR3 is TGTGCCAGCCCCCGGGGGGGCCTGATCGTGGCCGGGGAGCTGTTTTTT.

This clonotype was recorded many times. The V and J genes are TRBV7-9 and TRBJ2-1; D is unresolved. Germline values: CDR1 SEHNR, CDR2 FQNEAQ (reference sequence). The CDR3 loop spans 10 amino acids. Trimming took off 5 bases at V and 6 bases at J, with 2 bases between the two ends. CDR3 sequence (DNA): TGTGCCAGCAGCAGCAATGAGCAGTTCTTC. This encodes CASSSNEQFF.

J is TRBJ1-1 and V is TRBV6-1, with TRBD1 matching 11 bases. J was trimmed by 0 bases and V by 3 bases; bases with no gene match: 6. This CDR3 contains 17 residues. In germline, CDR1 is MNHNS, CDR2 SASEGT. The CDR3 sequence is CASSDLRTGGMNTEAFF. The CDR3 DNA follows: TGTGCCAGCAGTGACTTAAGGACAGGGGGCATGAACACTGAAGCTTTCTTT.

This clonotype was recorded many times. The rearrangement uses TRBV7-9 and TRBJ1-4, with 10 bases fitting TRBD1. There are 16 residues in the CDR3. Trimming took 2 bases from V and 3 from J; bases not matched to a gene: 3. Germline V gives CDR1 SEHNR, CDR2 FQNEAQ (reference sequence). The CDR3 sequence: CASSLTGTGANEKLFF. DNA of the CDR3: TGTGCCAGCAGCTTAACCGGGACAGGGGCTAATGAAAAACTGTTTTTT.

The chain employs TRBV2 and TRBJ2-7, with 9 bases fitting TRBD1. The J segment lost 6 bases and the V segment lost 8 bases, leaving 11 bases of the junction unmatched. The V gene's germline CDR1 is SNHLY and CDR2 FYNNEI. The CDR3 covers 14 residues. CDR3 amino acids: CASSPPGQGTEQYF. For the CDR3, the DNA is TGTGCCAGCTCACCACCGGGACAGGGAACCGAGCAGTACTTC.

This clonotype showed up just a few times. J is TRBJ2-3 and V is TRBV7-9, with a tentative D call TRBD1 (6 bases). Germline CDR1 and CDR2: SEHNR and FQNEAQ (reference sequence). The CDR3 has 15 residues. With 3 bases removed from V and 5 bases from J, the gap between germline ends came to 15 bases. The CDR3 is CASSFVGGQGDTQYF. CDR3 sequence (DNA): TGTGCCAGCAGCTTCGTAGGGGGTCAAGGAGATACGCAGTATTTT.

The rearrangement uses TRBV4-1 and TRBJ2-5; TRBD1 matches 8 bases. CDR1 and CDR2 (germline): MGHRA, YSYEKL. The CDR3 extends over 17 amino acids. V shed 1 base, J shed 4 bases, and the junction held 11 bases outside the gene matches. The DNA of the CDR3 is TGCGCCAGCAGCCAAGCCTTCCCGGGACAGGCAGGAGAGACCCAGTACTTC. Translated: CASSQAFPGQAGETQYF.

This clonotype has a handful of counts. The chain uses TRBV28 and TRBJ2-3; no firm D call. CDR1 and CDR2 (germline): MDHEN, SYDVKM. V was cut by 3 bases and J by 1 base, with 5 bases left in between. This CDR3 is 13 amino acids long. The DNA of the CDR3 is TGTGCCAGCAGTTTCCTTGGCACAGATACGCAGTATTTT. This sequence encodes CASSFLGTDTQYF.

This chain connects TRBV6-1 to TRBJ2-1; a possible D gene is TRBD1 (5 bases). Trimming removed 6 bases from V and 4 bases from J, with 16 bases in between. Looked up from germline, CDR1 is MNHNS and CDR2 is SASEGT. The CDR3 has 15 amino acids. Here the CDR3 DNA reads TGTGCCAGCAGCTATGCTGACAGAAGTTACAATGAGCAGTTCTTC. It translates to CASSYADRSYNEQFF.